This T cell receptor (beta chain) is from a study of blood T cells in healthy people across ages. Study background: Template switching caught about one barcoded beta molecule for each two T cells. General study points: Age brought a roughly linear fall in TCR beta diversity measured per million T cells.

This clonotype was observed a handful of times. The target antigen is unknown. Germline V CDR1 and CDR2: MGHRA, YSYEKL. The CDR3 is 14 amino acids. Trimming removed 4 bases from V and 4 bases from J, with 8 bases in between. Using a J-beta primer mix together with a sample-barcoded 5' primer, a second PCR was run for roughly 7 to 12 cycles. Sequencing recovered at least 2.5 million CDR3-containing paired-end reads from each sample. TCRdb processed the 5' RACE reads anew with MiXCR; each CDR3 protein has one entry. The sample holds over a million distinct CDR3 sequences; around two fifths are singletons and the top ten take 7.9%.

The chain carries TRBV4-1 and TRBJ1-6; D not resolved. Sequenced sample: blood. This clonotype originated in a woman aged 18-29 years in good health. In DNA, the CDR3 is TGCGCCAGCAGCCGACCGGATTATAATTCACCCCTCCACTTT. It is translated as CASSRPDYNSPLHF.